The 17 T cell receptor beta chains listed next were all sequenced from one sample in a study of blood T cell repertoires in COVID-19. Method: immunoSEQ multiplex PCR; TCRdb's copy keeps in-frame clones and lacks some. The data contain about 290,000 clones, around 81% of them seen just once; the ten biggest clones take up approximately 3.8%. Sequences were obtained from peripheral blood. The source is a woman aged 50 to 65 with active or convalescent COVID-19.

This chain joins TRBV7-9 and TRBJ1-4; TRBD1 agrees at 8 bases. V gave up 5 bases and J gave up 8 bases; unmatched junction bases: 4. This CDR3 is built from 13 residues. Per the germline V gene, CDR1 is SEHNR and CDR2 is FQNEAQ (reference sequence). In DNA, the CDR3 is TGTGCCAGCAGCCGCACAGGGGGAGAAAAACTGTTTTTT. This codes for CASSRTGGEKLFF.

The J gene is TRBJ2-7, the V gene TRBV27, with 8 bases that match TRBD1. The V gene end was trimmed by 3 bases and the J gene end by 8 bases; junction bases not matched to a gene: 15. Germline assignment: CDR1 MNHEY and CDR2 SMNVEV (reference sequence). This CDR3 is 16 amino acids long. CDR3 sequence reads: CASSFGSPGQGRKQYF. The CDR3 nucleotides are TGTGCCAGCAGTTTCGGGTCCCCCGGACAGGGCAGGAAGCAGTACTTC.

This chain connects TRBV28 to TRBJ1-2; a weak D match, TRBD1 (5 bases). The V gene lost 1 base and the J gene lost 3 bases, with 6 bases spanning the gap. There are 13 residues in the CDR3. CDR1 and CDR2 (germline): MDHEN, SYDVKM. The CDR3 region has the DNA TGTGCCAGCAGTTTATCGACAGACTATGGCTACACCTTC. Translation: CASSLSTDYGYTF.

V usage is TRBV5-1 and J usage is TRBJ2-1; D unresolved. The CDR3 has 15 residues. In germline, CDR1 is SGHRS, CDR2 YFSETQ. V dropped 0 bases and J dropped 2 bases, with 9 bases sitting between them. CDR3 residues: CASSLVGEAYNEQFF. DNA for the CDR3: TGCGCCAGCAGCTTGGTAGGAGAGGCCTACAATGAGCAGTTCTTC.

The rearrangement joins TRBV6-5 to TRBJ2-5; D gene uncertain. V lost 2 bases and J 5 bases, leaving 9 bases between the germline ends. The germline gives CDR1 MNHEY, CDR2 SVGAGI. This CDR3 is built from 13 residues. The CDR3 sequence is CASSYEFGETQYF. Written as DNA, the CDR3 is TGTGCCAGCAGTTACGAGTTCGGGGAGACCCAGTACTTC.

The chain uses TRBV6-1 and TRBJ1-5; TRBD1 aligns across 11 bases. CDR1 is MNHNS, CDR2 SASEGT, per germline. Trimming cost V 2 bases and J 6 bases; bases outside gene matches: 12. The CDR3 is 18 residues long. The CDR3 coding sequence is TGTGCCAGCAGTGAACCCTACTGGGGACAGGGGGAGCCTCAGCCCCAGCATTTT. Translating it yields CASSEPYWGQGEPQPQHF.

The chain joins TRBV25-1 to TRBJ2-2; the D gene is possibly TRBD2 (5 bases). V lost 7 bases and J lost 3, with 15 bases in between. The CDR3 consists of 15 residues. Germline lookup yields CDR1 MGHDK and CDR2 SYGVNS. The CDR3 DNA reads TGTGCCAGCACCTCCATGGACTCCCACACCGGGGAGCTGTTTTTT. Its protein product is CASTSMDSHTGELFF.

This chain joins TRBV5-1 and TRBJ2-7; 7 bases match TRBD1. The CDR3 is 12 amino acids. V dropped 4 bases and J dropped 4; count of bases not matched to a gene: 2. The germline CDR1 and CDR2 sequences are SGHRS and YFSETQ. The CDR3 DNA reads TGCGCCAGCAGCGTACAGGGGTACGAGCAGTACTTC. Translation gives CASSVQGYEQYF.

J is TRBJ2-2 and V is TRBV14; weak D call: TRBD2 (6 bases). The CDR3 loop spans 16 amino acids. Germline values: CDR1 SGHDN, CDR2 FVKESK. V lost 8 bases to trimming and J lost 4 bases, with 20 bases between them. In DNA form, the CDR3 reads TGTGCCAGCGCTCCGTTAGGGCGGGATATCACCGGGGAGCTGTTTTTT. Its translation: CASAPLGRDITGELFF.

This clone has just a few counts. This chain joins TRBV6-5 and TRBJ1-6; 7 positions agree with TRBD1. The CDR3 covers 16 residues. V shed 4 bases, J shed 7 bases, and the junction held 10 bases outside the gene matches. Germline lookup yields CDR1 MNHEY and CDR2 SVGAGI. CDR3 coding DNA: TGTGCCAGCAGTTCGACAGGGTCTCCTGAAAATTCACCCCTCCACTTT. Its protein is CASSSTGSPENSPLHF.

This clone was counted a single time. This chain connects TRBV2 to TRBJ2-1; TRBD1 might be the D (5 bases). V was trimmed by 4 bases and J by 10 bases, leaving 14 bases between them. The CDR3 runs 13 residues. In germline, CDR1 is SNHLY, CDR2 FYNNEI. CDR3 sequence reads: CASSVQGYSEQFF. The CDR3, as DNA: TGTGCCAGCAGTGTCCAGGGATATTCCGAGCAGTTCTTC.

The chain joins TRBV11-2 to TRBJ2-7; 8 bases line up with TRBD1. The V and J ends lost 3 bases and 2 bases, in that order; junction bases with no gene match: 0. Per the germline V gene, CDR1 is SGHAT and CDR2 is FQNNGV. The CDR3 is 13 residues long. In DNA, the CDR3 is TGTGCCAGCAGCTTGACAGGGGCCTACGAGCAGTACTTC. Its protein product is CASSLTGAYEQYF.

The sample holds one count of this clone. The V call is TRBV7-9, the J call TRBJ2-7, with 8 positions matching TRBD2. Germline V gene data show CDR1 as SEHNR and CDR2 as FQNEAQ (reference sequence). This CDR3 has 16 residues. With 3 bases clipped from V and 6 bases from J, the junction kept 13 bases outside the gene matches. As DNA, the CDR3 is TGTGCCAGCAGCTTGAGGGCCGGGAGGGAGTTGGGCGAGCAGTACTTC. Protein: CASSLRAGRELGEQYF.

The chain couples TRBV9 to TRBJ2-5; a possible D gene is TRBD2 (5 bases). CDR1 and CDR2 from the germline V gene are SGDLS and YYNGEE. Trimming removed 3 bases at V and 0 bases at J, with 15 bases between. This CDR3 contains 16 residues. CDR3 DNA: TGTGCCAGCAGCGCCTCGCCGGGATTGTACCAAGAGACCCAGTACTTC. Its protein is CASSASPGLYQETQYF.

This sequence joins TRBV2 and TRBJ2-1; D might be TRBD1 (6 bases). The CDR3 is made up of 15 amino acids. CDR1 is SNHLY, CDR2 FYNNEI, per germline. The ends were cut back, 5 bases at V and 2 bases at J, with 13 bases in the middle. Here the CDR3 DNA reads TGTGCCAGCAGTATCGGACAGCCGACCTACAATGAGCAGTTCTTC. It translates to CASSIGQPTYNEQFF.

The chain combines TRBV5-4 with TRBJ1-4; 8 nucleotides match TRBD1. V was clipped by 3 bases and J by 5 bases; unmatched bases: 6. The CDR3 loop spans 15 amino acids. Looked up from germline, CDR1 is SGHNT and CDR2 is YYREEE (reference sequence). In DNA form, the CDR3 reads TGTGCCAGCAGCTCCCGACAGGGGACAAATGAAAAACTGTTTTTT. Protein product: CASSSRQGTNEKLFF.

The rearrangement links TRBV11-2 to TRBJ1-3, with D maybe TRBD1 (6 bases). The CDR3 is 14 amino acids. With 3 bases removed from V and 2 bases from J, the gap between germline ends came to 8 bases. Germline CDR1 and CDR2: SGHAT and FQNNGV. Here the CDR3 DNA reads TGTGCCAGCAGCTTGGACAGCACTGGAAACACCATATATTTT. Translation gives CASSLDSTGNTIYF.